This is a list of T cell receptor beta chains from one sample in a study of Graves' ophthalmopathy and Graves' hyperthyroidism. TCRdb re-derived calls from the multiplex PCR reads in MiXCR, one entry per CDR3 protein. The sample contains hundreds of thousands of distinct CDR3 sequences, more than 40% of which appear only once. Sequencing was carried out using peripheral blood. These receptors were taken from an adult man with Graves' ophthalmopathy. Each CDR3 is given with its conserved first and last residue. Each record gives: clone size, D gene, V gene, J gene, CDR3 DNA, CDR3 protein. D genes are given only for firm matches. Size is stated for part of the rows, as once, few or many counts, or as a class when the clone is expanded.

abundance: -
d_gene: -
v_gene: TRBV29-1
j_gene: TRBJ2-1
CDR3nt: TGCAGCGTCCCCGGGCAGGGCAATGAGCAGTTCTTC
CDR3aa: CSVPGQGNEQFF

abundance: many
d_gene: TRBD1
v_gene: TRBV7-6
j_gene: TRBJ2-2
CDR3nt: TGTGCCAGCAGCGAACTACAGGGGGCGAACACCGGGGAGCTGTTTTTT
CDR3aa: CASSELQGANTGELFF

abundance: many
d_gene: -
v_gene: TRBV7-2
j_gene: TRBJ2-5
CDR3nt: TGTGCCAGCAGCTCCCGAGGCGTCGGCACCGGGGAGACCCAGTACTTC
CDR3aa: CASSSRGVGTGETQYF

abundance: many
d_gene: -
v_gene: TRBV12-3/TRBV12-4
j_gene: TRBJ2-7
CDR3nt: TGTGCCAGCAGTTTAGACGGGAGAGACCACGAGCAGTACTTC
CDR3aa: CASSLDGRDHEQYF

abundance: many
d_gene: TRBD1
v_gene: TRBV20-1
j_gene: TRBJ1-4
CDR3nt: TGCAGTGCTAGAGCTACCGGGACAGCAAATGAAAAACTGTTTTTT
CDR3aa: CSARATGTANEKLFF

abundance: once
d_gene: -
v_gene: TRBV15
j_gene: TRBJ1-6
CDR3nt: TGTGCCACCAGCGGGACGGCTTATAATTCACCCCTCCACTTT
CDR3aa: CATSGTAYNSPLHF

abundance: few
d_gene: TRBD2
v_gene: TRBV10-3
j_gene: TRBJ2-1
CDR3nt: TGTGCCATCGGAGCGGGAGAGTACAATGAGCAGTTCTTC
CDR3aa: CAIGAGEYNEQFF

abundance: few
d_gene: -
v_gene: TRBV6-6
j_gene: TRBJ2-7
CDR3nt: TGTGCCAGCAGTTACTCGTGGGTAGCGGAATCCTACGAGCAGTACTTC
CDR3aa: CASSYSWVAESYEQYF

abundance: -
d_gene: TRBD1
v_gene: TRBV19
j_gene: TRBJ1-4
CDR3nt: TGTGCCAGTAGTAAGGGACAGGGGGCCGGATATAATGAAAAACTGTTTTTT
CDR3aa: CASSKGQGAGYNEKLFF

abundance: many
d_gene: TRBD1
v_gene: TRBV4-3
j_gene: TRBJ1-5
CDR3nt: TGCGCCAGCAGCCAGGGACAGGGCATACAGCCCCAGCATTTT
CDR3aa: CASSQGQGIQPQHF

abundance: many
d_gene: TRBD1
v_gene: TRBV10-3
j_gene: TRBJ2-7
CDR3nt: TGTGCCATCACCCGAGACAGGGGGACTTCCGAGCAGTACTTC
CDR3aa: CAITRDRGTSEQYF